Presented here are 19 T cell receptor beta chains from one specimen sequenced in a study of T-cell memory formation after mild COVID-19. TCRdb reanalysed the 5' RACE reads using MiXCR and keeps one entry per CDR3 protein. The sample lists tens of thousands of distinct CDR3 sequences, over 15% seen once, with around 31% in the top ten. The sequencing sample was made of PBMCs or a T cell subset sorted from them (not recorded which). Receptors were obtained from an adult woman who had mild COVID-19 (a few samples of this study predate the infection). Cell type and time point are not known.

CDR3 nucleotide sequence: TGTGCCATCAGTGAGGGTAGCGGGAACACAGATACGCAGTATTTT. Its translation: CAISEGSGNTDTQYF. This chain links TRBV10-3 with TRBJ2-3; 8 bases fit TRBD2. Trimming cost V 2 bases and J 2 bases; bases outside gene matches: 3. The germline CDR1 and CDR2 sequences are ENHRY and SYGVKD. The CDR3 extends over 15 amino acids.

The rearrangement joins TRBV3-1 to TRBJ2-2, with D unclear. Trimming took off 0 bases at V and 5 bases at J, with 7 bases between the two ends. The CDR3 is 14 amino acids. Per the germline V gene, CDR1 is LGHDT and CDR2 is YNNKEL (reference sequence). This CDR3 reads CASSQDLETGELFF. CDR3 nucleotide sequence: TGTGCCAGCAGCCAAGATTTGGAAACCGGGGAGCTGTTTTTT.

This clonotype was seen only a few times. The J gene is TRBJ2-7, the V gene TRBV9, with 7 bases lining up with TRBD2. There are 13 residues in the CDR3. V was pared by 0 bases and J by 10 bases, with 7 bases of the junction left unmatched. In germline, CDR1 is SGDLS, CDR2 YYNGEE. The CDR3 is CASSVGGRGPQYF. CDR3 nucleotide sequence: TGTGCCAGCAGCGTAGGCGGGAGAGGCCCCCAGTACTTC.

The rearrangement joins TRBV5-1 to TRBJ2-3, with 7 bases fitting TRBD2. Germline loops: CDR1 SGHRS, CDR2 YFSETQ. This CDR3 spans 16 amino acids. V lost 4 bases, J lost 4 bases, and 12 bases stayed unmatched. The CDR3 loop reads CASSLRLAPVADTQYF. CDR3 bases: TGCGCCAGCAGCCTGAGACTAGCTCCCGTGGCAGATACGCAGTATTTT. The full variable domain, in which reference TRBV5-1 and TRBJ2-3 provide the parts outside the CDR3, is KAGVTQTPRYLIKTRGQQVTLSCSPISGHRSVSWYQQTPGQGLQFLFEYFSETQRNKGNFPGRFSGRQFSNSRSEMNVSTLELGDSALYLCASSLRLAPVADTQYFGPGTRLTVL.

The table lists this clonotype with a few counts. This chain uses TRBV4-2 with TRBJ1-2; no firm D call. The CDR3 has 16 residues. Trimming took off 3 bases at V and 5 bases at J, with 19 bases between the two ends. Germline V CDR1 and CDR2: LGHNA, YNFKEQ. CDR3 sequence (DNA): TGTGCCAGCAGCCACCAAATGACTGCGGCGGTTTATGGCTACACCTTC. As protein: CASSHQMTAAVYGYTF.

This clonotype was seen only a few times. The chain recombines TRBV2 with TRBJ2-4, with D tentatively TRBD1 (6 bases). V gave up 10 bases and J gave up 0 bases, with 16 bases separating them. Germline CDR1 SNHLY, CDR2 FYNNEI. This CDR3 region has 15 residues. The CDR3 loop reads CAINRQVLAKNIQYF. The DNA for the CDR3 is TGTGCCATCAACAGACAGGTTCTAGCCAAAAACATTCAGTACTTC.

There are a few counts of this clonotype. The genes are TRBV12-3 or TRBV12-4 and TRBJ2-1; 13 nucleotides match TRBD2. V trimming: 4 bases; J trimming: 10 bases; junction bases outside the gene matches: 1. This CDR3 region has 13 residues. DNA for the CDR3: TGTGCCAGCAGTTCGACTAGCGGGAGGGAGCAGTTCTTC. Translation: CASSSTSGREQFF.

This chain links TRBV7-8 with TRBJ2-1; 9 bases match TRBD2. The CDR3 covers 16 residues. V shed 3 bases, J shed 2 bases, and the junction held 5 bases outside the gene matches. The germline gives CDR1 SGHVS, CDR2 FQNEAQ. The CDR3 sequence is CASSFFIAGAYNEQFF. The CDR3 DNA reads TGTGCCAGCAGCTTTTTCATAGCGGGAGCCTACAATGAGCAGTTCTTC.

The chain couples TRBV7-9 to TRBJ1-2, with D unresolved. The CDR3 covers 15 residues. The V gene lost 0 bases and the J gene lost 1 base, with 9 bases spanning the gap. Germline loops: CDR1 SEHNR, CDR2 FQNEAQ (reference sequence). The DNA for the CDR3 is TGTGCCAGCAGCTTAGCCCCGGTGGTTAACTATGGCTACACCTTC. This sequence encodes CASSLAPVVNYGYTF.

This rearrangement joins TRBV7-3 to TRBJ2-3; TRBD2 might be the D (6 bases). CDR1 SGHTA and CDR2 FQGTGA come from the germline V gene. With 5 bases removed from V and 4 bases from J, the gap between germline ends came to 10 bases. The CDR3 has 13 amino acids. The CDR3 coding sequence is TGTGCCAGCAGCCAAGGAGGGGCAGATACGCAGTATTTT. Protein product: CASSQGGADTQYF.

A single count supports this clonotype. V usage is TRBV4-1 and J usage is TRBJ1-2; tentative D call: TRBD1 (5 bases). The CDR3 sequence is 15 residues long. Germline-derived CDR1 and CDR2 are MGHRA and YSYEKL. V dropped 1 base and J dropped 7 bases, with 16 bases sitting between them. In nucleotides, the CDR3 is TGCGCCAGCAGCCAAGTGCGGGACTCGAGAAGTGGCTACACCTTC. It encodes CASSQVRDSRSGYTF.

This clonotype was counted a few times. In DNA form, the CDR3 reads TGTGCCAGCAGCTTATATCAGGGGGCCGAGCAGTACTTC. It translates to CASSLYQGAEQYF. This sequence joins TRBV7-3 and TRBJ2-7; 8 bases line up with TRBD1. V lost 2 bases and J lost 6; bases outside the gene matches: 3. Germline CDR1 and CDR2: SGHTA and FQGTGA. CDR3 length equals 13 residues.

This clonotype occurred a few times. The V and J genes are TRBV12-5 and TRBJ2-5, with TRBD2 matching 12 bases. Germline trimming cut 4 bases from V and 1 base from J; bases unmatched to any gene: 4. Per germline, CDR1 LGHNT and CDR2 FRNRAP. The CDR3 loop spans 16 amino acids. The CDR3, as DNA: TGTGCTAGTGGTTCCGGACTAGCGGGAACCCAAGAGACCCAGTACTTC. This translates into CASGSGLAGTQETQYF.

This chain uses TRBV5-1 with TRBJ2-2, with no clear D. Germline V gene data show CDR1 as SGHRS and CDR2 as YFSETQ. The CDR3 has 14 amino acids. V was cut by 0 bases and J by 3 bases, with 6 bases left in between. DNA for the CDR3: TGCGCCAGCAGCTTGGGAAGAGACACCGGGGAGCTGTTTTTT. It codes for CASSLGRDTGELFF.

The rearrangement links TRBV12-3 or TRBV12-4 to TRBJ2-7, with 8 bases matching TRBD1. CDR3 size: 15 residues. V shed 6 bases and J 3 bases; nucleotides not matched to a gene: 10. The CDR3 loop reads CASSLLTGANYEQYF. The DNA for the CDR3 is TGTGCCAGCAGCCTTTTGACAGGGGCAAACTACGAGCAGTACTTC.

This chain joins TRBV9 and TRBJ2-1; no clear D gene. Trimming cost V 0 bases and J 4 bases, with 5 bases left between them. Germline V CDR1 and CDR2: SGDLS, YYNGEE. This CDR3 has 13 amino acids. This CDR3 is CASSVAEYNEQFF. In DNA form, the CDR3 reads TGTGCCAGCAGCGTAGCGGAGTACAATGAGCAGTTCTTC.

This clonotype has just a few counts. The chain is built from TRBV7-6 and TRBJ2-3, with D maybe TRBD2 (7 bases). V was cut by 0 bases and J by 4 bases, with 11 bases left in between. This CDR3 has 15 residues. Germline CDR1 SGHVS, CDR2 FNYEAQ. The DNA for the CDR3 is TGTGCCAGCAGCTTAGCGCGGGGGCCTGCAGATACGCAGTATTTT. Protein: CASSLARGPADTQYF. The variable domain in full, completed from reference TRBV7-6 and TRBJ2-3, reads GAGVSQSPRYKVTKRGQDVALRCDPISGHVSLYWYRQALGQGPEFLTYFNYEAQQDKSGLPNDRFSAERPEGSISTLTIQRTEQRDSAMYRCASSLARGPADTQYFGPGTRLTVL.

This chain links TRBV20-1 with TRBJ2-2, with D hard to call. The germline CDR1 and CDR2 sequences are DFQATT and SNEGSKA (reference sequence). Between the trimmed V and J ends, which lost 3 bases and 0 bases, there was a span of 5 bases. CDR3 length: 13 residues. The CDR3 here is CSASFPNTGELFF. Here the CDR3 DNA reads TGCAGTGCTAGTTTTCCGAACACCGGGGAGCTGTTTTTT.

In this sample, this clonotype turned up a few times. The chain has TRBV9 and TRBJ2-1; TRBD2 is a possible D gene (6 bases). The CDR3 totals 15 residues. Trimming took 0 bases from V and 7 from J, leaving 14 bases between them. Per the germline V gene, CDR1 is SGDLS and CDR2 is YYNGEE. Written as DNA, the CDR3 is TGTGCCAGCAGCGTAGATGGGGGGATGGTGAATGAGCAGTTCTTC. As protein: CASSVDGGMVNEQFF.